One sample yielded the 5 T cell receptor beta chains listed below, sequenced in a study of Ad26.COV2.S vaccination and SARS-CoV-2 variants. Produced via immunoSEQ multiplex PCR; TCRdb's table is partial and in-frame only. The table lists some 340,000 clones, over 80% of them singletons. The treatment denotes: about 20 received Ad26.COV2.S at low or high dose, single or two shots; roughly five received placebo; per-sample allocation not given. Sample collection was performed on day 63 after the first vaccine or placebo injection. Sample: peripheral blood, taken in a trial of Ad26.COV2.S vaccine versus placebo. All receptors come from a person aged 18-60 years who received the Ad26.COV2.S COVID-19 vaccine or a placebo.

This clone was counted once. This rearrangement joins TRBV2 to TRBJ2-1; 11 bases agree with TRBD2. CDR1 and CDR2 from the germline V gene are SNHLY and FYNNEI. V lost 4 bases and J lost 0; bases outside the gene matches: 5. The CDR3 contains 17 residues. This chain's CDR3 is CASSALLAGDSYNEQFF. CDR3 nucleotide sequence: TGTGCCAGCAGTGCCCTACTAGCGGGGGACTCCTACAATGAGCAGTTCTTC.

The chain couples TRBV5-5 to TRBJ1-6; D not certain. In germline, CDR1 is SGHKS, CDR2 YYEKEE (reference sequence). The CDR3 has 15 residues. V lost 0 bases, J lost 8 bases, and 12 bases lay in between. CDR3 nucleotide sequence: TGTGCCAGCAGCTTGGGCCGGACGTTCGATTCACCCCTCCACTTT. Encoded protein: CASSLGRTFDSPLHF. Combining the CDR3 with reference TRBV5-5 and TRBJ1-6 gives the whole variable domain DAGVTQSPTHLIKTRGQQVTLRCSPISGHKSVSWYQQVLGQGPQFIFQYYEKEERGRGNFPDRFSARQFPNYSSELNVNALLLGDSALYLCASSLGRTFDSPLHFGNGTRLTVT.

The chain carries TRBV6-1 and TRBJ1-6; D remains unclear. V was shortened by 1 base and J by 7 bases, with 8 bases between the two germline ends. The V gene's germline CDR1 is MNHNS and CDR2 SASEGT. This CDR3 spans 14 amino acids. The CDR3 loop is CASSEVGQNSPLHF. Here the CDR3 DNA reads TGTGCCAGCAGTGAAGTCGGCCAGAATTCACCCCTCCACTTT.

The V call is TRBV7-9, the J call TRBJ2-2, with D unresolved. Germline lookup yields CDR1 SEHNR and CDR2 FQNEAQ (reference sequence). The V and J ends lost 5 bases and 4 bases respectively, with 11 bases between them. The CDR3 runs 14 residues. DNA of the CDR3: TGTGCCAGCAGCGCCTCAGGCGGCACCGGGGAGCTGTTTTTT. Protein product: CASSASGGTGELFF.

CDR3 loop: CASGYTTGNTEAFF. CDR3 nucleotide sequence: TGTGCTAGTGGCTACACCACAGGGAACACTGAAGCTTTCTTT. This chain connects TRBV12-5 to TRBJ1-1; TRBD1 might be the D (5 bases). This CDR3 is built from 14 residues. Per germline, CDR1 LGHNT and CDR2 FRNRAP. Trimming cost V 6 bases and J 1 base, with 12 bases left between them. The entire variable domain, with the rest obtained from reference TRBV12-5 and TRBJ1-1, is as follows: DARVTQTPRHKVTEMGQEVTMRCQPILGHNTVFWYRQTMMQGLELLAYFRNRAPLDDSGMPKDRFSAEMPDATLATLKIQPSEPRDSAVYFCASGYTTGNTEAFFGQGTRLTVV.